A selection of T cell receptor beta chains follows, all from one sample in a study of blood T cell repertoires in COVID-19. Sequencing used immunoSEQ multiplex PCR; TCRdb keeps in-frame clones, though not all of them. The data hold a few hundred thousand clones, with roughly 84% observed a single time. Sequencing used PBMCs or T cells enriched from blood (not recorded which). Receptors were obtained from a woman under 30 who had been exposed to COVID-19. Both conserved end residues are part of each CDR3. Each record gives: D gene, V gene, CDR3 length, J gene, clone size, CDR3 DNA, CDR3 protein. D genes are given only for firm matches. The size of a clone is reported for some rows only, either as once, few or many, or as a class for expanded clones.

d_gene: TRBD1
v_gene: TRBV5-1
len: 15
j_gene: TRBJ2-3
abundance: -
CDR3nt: TGCGCCAGCAGGCAGGGACAGGTTCGCACAGATACGCAGTATTTT
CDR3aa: CASRQGQVRTDTQYF

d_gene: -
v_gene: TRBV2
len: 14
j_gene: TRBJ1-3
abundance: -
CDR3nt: TGTGCCAGCACATCCGGGATCTCTGGAAACACCATATATTTT
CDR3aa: CASTSGISGNTIYF

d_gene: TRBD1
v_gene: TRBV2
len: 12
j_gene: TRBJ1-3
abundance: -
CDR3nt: TGTGCCACCAGGGGGCTCGGAAACACCATATATTTT
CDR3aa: CATRGLGNTIYF

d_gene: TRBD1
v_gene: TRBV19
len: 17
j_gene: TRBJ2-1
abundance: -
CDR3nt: TGTGCCAGTAGTATAGGGAGACAGGGGCGGATCTACAATGAGCAGTTCTTC
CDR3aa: CASSIGRQGRIYNEQFF

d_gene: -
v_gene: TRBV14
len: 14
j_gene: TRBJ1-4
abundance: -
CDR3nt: TGTGCCAGCAGCCAAGGCGAAGGCGGTGAAAAACTGTTTTTT
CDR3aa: CASSQGEGGEKLFF

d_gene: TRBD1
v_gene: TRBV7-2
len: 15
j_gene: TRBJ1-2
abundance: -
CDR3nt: TGTGCCAGCAGCTTAGCGCTACAGGGGGCGCGAGGCTACACCTTC
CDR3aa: CASSLALQGARGYTF

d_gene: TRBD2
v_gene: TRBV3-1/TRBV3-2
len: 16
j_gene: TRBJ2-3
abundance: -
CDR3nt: TGTGCCAGCAGCCAAGAGACTAGCGGGAGGGTAGATACGCAGTATTTT
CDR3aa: CASSQETSGRVDTQYF

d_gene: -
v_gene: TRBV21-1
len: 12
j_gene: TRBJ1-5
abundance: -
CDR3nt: TGTGCCAGCGGGACAGAAGATCAGCCCCAGCATTTT
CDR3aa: CASGTEDQPQHF

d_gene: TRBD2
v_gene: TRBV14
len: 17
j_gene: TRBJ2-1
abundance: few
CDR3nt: TGTGCCAGCAGCCAAACCATTGGGGCTAGCGGTCTCAATGAGCAGTTCTTC
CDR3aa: CASSQTIGASGLNEQFF

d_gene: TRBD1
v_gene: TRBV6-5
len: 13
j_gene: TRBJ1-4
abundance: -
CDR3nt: TGTGCCACCACTACAGGGGAGCATGAAAAACTGTTTTTT
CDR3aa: CATTTGEHEKLFF

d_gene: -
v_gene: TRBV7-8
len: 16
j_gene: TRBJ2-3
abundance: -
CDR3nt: TGTGCCAGCAGCTTAGCAGTCAGGGGTAGCACAGATACGCAGTATTTT
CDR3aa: CASSLAVRGSTDTQYF

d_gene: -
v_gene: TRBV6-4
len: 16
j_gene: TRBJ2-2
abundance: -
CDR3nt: TGTGCCAGCAGTGAGCTAGGTGCTGCGAGCACCGGGGAGCTGTTTTTT
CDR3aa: CASSELGAASTGELFF

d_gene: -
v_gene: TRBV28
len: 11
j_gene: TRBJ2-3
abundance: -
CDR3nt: TGTGCCAGCAGTATGAGAGATACGCAGTATTTT
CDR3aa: CASSMRDTQYF

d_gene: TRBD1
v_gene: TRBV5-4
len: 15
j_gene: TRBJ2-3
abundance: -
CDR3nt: TGTGCCAGCAGCGCCGGGACAGGGGGCACAGATACGCAGTATTTT
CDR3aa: CASSAGTGGTDTQYF

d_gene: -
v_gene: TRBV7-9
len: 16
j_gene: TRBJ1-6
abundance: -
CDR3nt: TGTGCCAGCAGCTTAGAACCCGGCAGGGCAAATTCACCCCTCCACTTT
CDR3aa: CASSLEPGRANSPLHF

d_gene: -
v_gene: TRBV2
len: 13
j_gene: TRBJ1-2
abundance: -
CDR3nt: TGTGCCACAAAACGACAGGTCCTTGGTGGCTACACCTTC
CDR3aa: CATKRQVLGGYTF

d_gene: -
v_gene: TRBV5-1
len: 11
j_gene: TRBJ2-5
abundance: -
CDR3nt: TGCGCCAGCAGCTTCGGGGAGACCCAGTACTTC
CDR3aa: CASSFGETQYF

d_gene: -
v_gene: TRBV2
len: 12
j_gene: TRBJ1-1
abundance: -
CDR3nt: TGTGCCAGCACTGGAGGATCCCTTGAAGCTTTCTTT
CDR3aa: CASTGGSLEAFF

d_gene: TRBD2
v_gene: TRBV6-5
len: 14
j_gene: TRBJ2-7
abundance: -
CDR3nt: TGTGCCAGCAGTCCCGGGACTACGACCTACGAGCAGTACTTC
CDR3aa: CASSPGTTTYEQYF

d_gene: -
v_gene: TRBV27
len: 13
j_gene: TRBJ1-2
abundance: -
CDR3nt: TGTGCCAGCACCCAGACGACAGGATCCGGCTACACCTTC
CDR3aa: CASTQTTGSGYTF

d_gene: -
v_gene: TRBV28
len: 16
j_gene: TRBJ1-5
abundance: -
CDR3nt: TGTGCCAGCAGGCCGCTTGGGGGCTATAGCAATCAGCCCCAGCATTTT
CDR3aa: CASRPLGGYSNQPQHF

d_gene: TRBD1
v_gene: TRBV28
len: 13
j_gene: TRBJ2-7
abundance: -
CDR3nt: TGTGCCAGTACGACAGGGGGTATTAACGAGCAGTACTTC
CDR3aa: CASTTGGINEQYF

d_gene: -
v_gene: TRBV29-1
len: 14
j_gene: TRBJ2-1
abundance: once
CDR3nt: TGCAGCGTTGAAGCTCGCGGTTCCTACAATGAGCAGTTCTTC
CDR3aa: CSVEARGSYNEQFF

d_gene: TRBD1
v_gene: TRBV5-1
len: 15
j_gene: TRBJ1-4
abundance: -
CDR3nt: TGCGCCAGCAGCTCCCGACAGGGGGCGTTTGAAAAACTGTTTTTT
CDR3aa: CASSSRQGAFEKLFF

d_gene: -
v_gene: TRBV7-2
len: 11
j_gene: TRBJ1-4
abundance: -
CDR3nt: TGTGCCAGCAGCCCAGATGAAAAACTGTTTTTT
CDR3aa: CASSPDEKLFF

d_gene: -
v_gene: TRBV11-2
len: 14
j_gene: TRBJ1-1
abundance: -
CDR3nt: TGTGCCAGCAGCACCCAGTATCAGAACACTGAAGCTTTCTTT
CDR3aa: CASSTQYQNTEAFF

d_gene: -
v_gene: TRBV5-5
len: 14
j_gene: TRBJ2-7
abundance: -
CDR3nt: TGTGCCAGCAGCTCCCTGACTACCAGATACGAGCAGTACTTC
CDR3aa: CASSSLTTRYEQYF

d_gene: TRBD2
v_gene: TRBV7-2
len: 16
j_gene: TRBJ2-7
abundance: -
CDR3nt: TGTGCCAGCAGCAAGAGACTAGCGGGGGGGCCGGCCGAGCAGTACTTC
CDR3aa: CASSKRLAGGPAEQYF

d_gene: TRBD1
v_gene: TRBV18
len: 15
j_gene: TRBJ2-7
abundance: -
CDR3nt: TGTGCCAGCTCACCAGTCGGACAGGCCACCTACGAGCAGTACTTC
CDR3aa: CASSPVGQATYEQYF

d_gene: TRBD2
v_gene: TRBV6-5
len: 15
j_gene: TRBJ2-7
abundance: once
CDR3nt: TGTGCCAGCAGGGGTAGACTAGCGCTTGCGTACGAGCAGTACTTC
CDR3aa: CASRGRLALAYEQYF

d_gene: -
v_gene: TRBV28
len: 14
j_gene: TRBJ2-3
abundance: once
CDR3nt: TGTGCCAGCTCCCGGGACACCCTCACAGATACGCAGTATTTT
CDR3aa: CASSRDTLTDTQYF

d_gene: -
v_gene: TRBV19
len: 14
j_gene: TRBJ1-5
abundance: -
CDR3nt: TGTGCCAGTAGTTGGGGGGGCGGCAATCAGCCCCAGCATTTT
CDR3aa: CASSWGGGNQPQHF

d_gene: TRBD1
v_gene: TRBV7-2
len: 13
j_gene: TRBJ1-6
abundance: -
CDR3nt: TGTGCCAGCAGCGGACAGGGAAATTCACCCCTCCACTTT
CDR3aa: CASSGQGNSPLHF

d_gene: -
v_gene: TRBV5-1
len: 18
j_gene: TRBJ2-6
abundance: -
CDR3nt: TGCGCCAGCCACGCCGTCCGGGTGGGACTCTCTGGGGCCAACGTCCTGACTTTC
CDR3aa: CASHAVRVGLSGANVLTF

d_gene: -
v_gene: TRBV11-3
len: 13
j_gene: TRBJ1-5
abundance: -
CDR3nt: TGTGCCAGCAGCGCGCAGGGGAGTCAGCCCCAGCATTTT
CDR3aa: CASSAQGSQPQHF

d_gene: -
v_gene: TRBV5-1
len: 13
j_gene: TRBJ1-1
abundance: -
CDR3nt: TGCGCCAGCAGCTTGGGGACAAACACTGAAGCTTTCTTT
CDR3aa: CASSLGTNTEAFF